The 20 T cell receptor beta chains in this list originate from one sample, sequenced in a study of blood T cell repertoires in COVID-19. Clones were sequenced by immunoSEQ multiplex PCR, and TCRdb holds only the in-frame ones, with some missing. Of 190,000 or so clones in the sample, almost 90% are singletons; the top ten hold roughly 0.6%. The sample comprised peripheral blood. All receptors derive from a man aged 45-60 years with acute or convalescent COVID-19.

The chain uses TRBV7-9 and TRBJ2-3; 8 nucleotides match TRBD1. The CDR3 spans 17 residues. V lost 4 bases, J lost 3 bases, and 12 bases stayed unmatched. CDR1 SEHNR and CDR2 FQNEAQ come from the germline V gene (reference sequence). The CDR3 here is CASSSLTGGRVTDTQYF. CDR3 in DNA: TGTGCCAGCAGCTCATTAACAGGGGGACGGGTGACAGATACGCAGTATTTT. The variable domain in full, with the rest retrieved from reference TRBV7-9 and TRBJ2-3, is DTGVSQNPRHKITKRGQNVTFRCDPISEHNRLYWYRQTLGQGPEFLTYFQNEAQLEKSRLLSDRFSAERPKGSFSTLEIQRTEQGDSAMYLCASSSLTGGRVTDTQYFGPGTRLTVL.

The chain combines TRBV5-6 with TRBJ2-3; TRBD2 might be the D (5 bases). Trimming left V 0 bases short and J 0 bases short, with 11 bases between. There are 16 residues in the CDR3. Per the germline V gene, CDR1 is SGHDT and CDR2 is YYEEEE. CDR3 protein: CASSLVGESSTDTQYF. The CDR3 nucleotides read TGTGCCAGCAGCTTGGTCGGGGAGTCGAGCACAGATACGCAGTATTTT.

Only one count was recorded for this clone. This rearrangement joins TRBV3-1 (or the pseudogene TRBV3-2) to TRBJ1-5, with D hard to call. Per germline, CDR1 LGHDT and CDR2 YNNKEL (reference sequence). The ends were cut back, 1 base at V and 6 bases at J, with 7 bases in the middle. This CDR3 spans 13 amino acids. In nucleotides, the CDR3 is TGTGCCAGCAGCCAAGTACCTAGTCAGCCCCAGCATTTT. Protein: CASSQVPSQPQHF.

This clone occurred once. V gene TRBV5-1 combines with J gene TRBJ2-3; D is undetermined. The V and J ends lost 5 bases and 2 bases respectively, with 9 bases between them. The germline gives CDR1 SGHRS, CDR2 YFSETQ. The CDR3 is made up of 13 amino acids. CDR3 in amino acids: CASRPSATDTQYF. CDR3 in DNA: TGCGCCAGCAGGCCAAGCGCCACAGATACGCAGTATTTT.

The chain employs TRBV9 and TRBJ1-1; no reliable D call. V dropped 5 bases and J dropped 5 bases, with 13 bases sitting between them. The CDR3 totals 13 residues. CDR1 is SGDLS and CDR2 is YYNGEE in the germline V gene. CDR3 residues: CASSQIRGTEAFF. CDR3 in DNA: TGTGCCAGCAGTCAAATCAGAGGGACTGAAGCTTTCTTT.

The chain recombines TRBV2 with TRBJ1-5, with D possibly being TRBD1 (5 bases). CDR1 is SNHLY and CDR2 is FYNNEI in the germline V gene. V dropped 6 bases and J dropped 7 bases, with 13 bases sitting between them. The CDR3 has 13 amino acids. The CDR3 DNA reads TGTGCCAGCAGAAGGACTGGGGGGCAGCCCCAGCATTTT. Translated: CASRRTGGQPQHF.

The table lists this clone with a few counts. The CDR3 reads CAWRKMGLYGYTF. The CDR3 nucleotides are TGTGCCTGGAGGAAGATGGGACTCTATGGCTACACCTTC. The chain links TRBV30 to TRBJ1-2; possibly TRBD1 for D (5 bases). CDR3 length: 13 residues. V lost 3 bases and J lost 4, with 12 bases in between. The germline CDR1 and CDR2 sequences are GTSNPN and SVGIG (reference sequence).

This sequence joins TRBV27 and TRBJ1-1; D possibly corresponds to TRBD1 (5 bases). CDR3 length equals 14 residues. Germline V CDR1 and CDR2: MNHEY, SMNVEV (reference sequence). Trimming left V 6 bases short and J 4 bases short, with 15 bases between. The DNA for the CDR3 is TGTGCCAGCAGCTTGGGGGGGGTGAGCACTGAAGCTTTCTTT. Translated: CASSLGGVSTEAFF.

This rearrangement joins TRBV28 to TRBJ1-5; 7 nucleotides align to TRBD1. V dropped 6 bases and J dropped 6; count of bases not matched to a gene: 14. The germline CDR1 and CDR2 sequences are MDHEN and SYDVKM. The CDR3 totals 16 residues. Here the CDR3 reads CASRQVGGRVRQPQHF. The CDR3 region has the DNA TGTGCCAGCAGGCAGGTAGGGGGCCGGGTCCGTCAGCCCCAGCATTTT.

The CDR3 DNA reads TGTGCCAGCGGGGGGGGGACAGATACGCAGTATTTT. It translates to CASGGGTDTQYF. This chain uses TRBV24-1 with TRBJ2-3; the match to TRBD2 covers 9 bases. Germline loops: CDR1 KGHDR, CDR2 SFDVKD. V lost 11 bases, J lost 3 bases, and 2 bases stayed unmatched. The CDR3 sequence is 12 residues long.

This chain connects TRBV7-9 to TRBJ2-3; D might be TRBD2 (5 bases). The V end was cut by 3 bases, the J end by 0 bases, with 13 bases between. Germline assignment: CDR1 SEHNR and CDR2 FQNEAQ (reference sequence). The CDR3 totals 16 residues. The CDR3 nucleotides are TGTGCCAGCAGCTTTGATCGGGCGGGTAGCACAGATACGCAGTATTTT. Translated: CASSFDRAGSTDTQYF.

There are a few counts of this clone. The gene calls are TRBV15 and TRBJ1-5; 11 bases are shared with TRBD1. From germline, CDR1 is LNHNV and CDR2 YYDKDF (reference sequence). This CDR3 has 15 residues. V shed 4 bases and J 6 bases; nucleotides not matched to a gene: 5. In nucleotides, the CDR3 is TGTGCCACCAGCACTGGACAGGGGGCTCGTCAGCCCCAGCATTTT. Translated, it gives CATSTGQGARQPQHF.

The chain combines TRBV4-2 with TRBJ1-6, with TRBD1 matching 7 bases. Germline V CDR1 and CDR2: LGHNA, YNFKEQ. Trimming removed 4 bases from V and 4 bases from J; junction bases left unmatched: 4. This CDR3 is 15 amino acids long. The CDR3 protein is CASSPSRGYNSPLHF. The CDR3 DNA is TGTGCCAGCAGCCCCAGCAGGGGGTATAATTCACCCCTCCACTTT.

The chain has TRBV27 and TRBJ2-1; D remains ambiguous. Germline CDR1 and CDR2: MNHEY and SMNVEV (reference sequence). The V and J ends lost 6 bases and 3 bases respectively, with 15 bases between them. This CDR3 region has 15 residues. CDR3 sequence reads: CASSPHMNNYNEQFF. CDR3 nucleotides: TGTGCCAGCAGCCCCCACATGAACAACTACAATGAGCAGTTCTTC.

The chain combines TRBV29-1 with TRBJ2-5; TRBD2 matches 7 bases. The CDR3 has 12 amino acids. Germline CDR1 reads SQVTM; CDR2 reads ANQGSEA. V was clipped by 4 bases and J by 5 bases; unmatched bases: 4. CDR3 residues: CSVVKGGETQYF. The DNA for the CDR3 is TGCAGCGTTGTTAAGGGAGGGGAGACCCAGTACTTC.

The genes are TRBV6-5 and TRBJ1-4; no firm D call. The germline V gene encodes CDR1 MNHEY and CDR2 SVGAGI. The CDR3 has 10 residues. Trimming shortened V by 8 bases and J by 7 bases, and 5 bases separated the two germline ends. The CDR3 region is CASRGEKLFF. Here the CDR3 DNA reads TGTGCCAGCCGGGGTGAAAAACTGTTTTTT.

The chain employs TRBV18 and TRBJ2-2; 12 bases fit TRBD1. Germline V gene sequence: CDR1 KGHSH, CDR2 LQKENI. V shed 3 bases and J 7 bases; nucleotides not matched to a gene: 6. This CDR3 contains 16 residues. Here the CDR3 reads CASSPAGTGGRGELFF. The DNA for the CDR3 is TGTGCCAGCTCACCGGCCGGGACAGGGGGCCGCGGGGAGCTGTTTTTT.

The genes are TRBV18 and TRBJ1-1; D gene uncertain. V lost 1 base, J lost 1 base, and 10 bases lay in between. The length of the CDR3 is 15 residues. CDR1 KGHSH and CDR2 LQKENI come from the germline V gene. CDR3 loop: CASSPQSAGNTEAFF. CDR3 in DNA: TGTGCCAGCTCACCACAATCGGCAGGGAACACTGAAGCTTTCTTT.

The chain joins TRBV4-2 to TRBJ2-1; D is unclear. Germline CDR1 and CDR2: LGHNA and YNFKEQ. V dropped 3 bases and J dropped 4 bases, with 16 bases sitting between them. There are 16 residues in the CDR3. In DNA form, the CDR3 reads TGTGCCAGCAGCCACGAACCCAATGCCGGTTACAATGAGCAGTTCTTC. It is translated as CASSHEPNAGYNEQFF.

The rearrangement joins TRBV18 to TRBJ2-7; D gene unclear. Looked up from germline, CDR1 is KGHSH and CDR2 is LQKENI. The CDR3 extends over 14 amino acids. V dropped 1 base and J dropped 3 bases, with 10 bases sitting between them. The CDR3 sequence is CASSPLTAGYEQYF. The CDR3 bases are TGTGCCAGCTCACCACTCACAGCCGGCTACGAGCAGTACTTC.